This T cell receptor beta chain is from a study of response to subunit inactivated influenza vaccine. From the RT-PCR reads, TCRdb called clonotypes with MiXCR, one entry per CDR3 protein. The repertoire holds 450,000 to 600,000 distinct CDR3 sequences, with 7.6% as singletons. General study results and limits: Each seasonal influenza vaccination recruits few new T cells, the authors suggested.

The CDR3 totals 14 residues. V was pared by 1 base and J by 8 bases, with 12 bases between. Germline V gives CDR1 LNHDA, CDR2 SQIVND (reference sequence). This clonotype was counted a few times. The target antigen is unknown. This clonotype was obtained from a man aged 50 to 69 who received an inactivated influenza vaccine. The material sequenced was PBMCs from blood, taken around 25 months after vaccination. V gene TRBV19 combines with J gene TRBJ2-1; D perhaps matches TRBD2 (6 bases). CDR3 sequence (DNA): TGTGCCAGTAGTATAGGCGGGGCTGTCTATGAGCAGTTCTTC. This sequence encodes CASSIGGAVYEQFF.